This is a list of T cell receptor beta chains from one sample in a study of blood T cell repertoires in COVID-19. TCRdb's copy holds only in-frame clones and misses some; the assay was immunoSEQ multiplex PCR. The table lists 150,000 to 200,000 clones, roughly 84% of them singletons. The sample was peripheral blood. Receptors were obtained from a human donor with acute or convalescent COVID-19. The donor label of this sample is uncertain. The CDR3 runs from the conserved cysteine through the conserved F or W. D genes are given only for firm matches. Clone size is not always given. Where it is, it says once, few, many or a class for expanded clones.

>-|TRBJ2-3|TRBD1|TRBV6-6
TGTGCCAGCAGACGGGGACAGAGTAGCACAGATACGCAGTATTTT
CASRRGQSSTDTQYF
>-|TRBJ2-2|TRBD2|TRBV19
TGTGCCACTGGACTAGCGAACACCGGGGAGCTGTTTTTT
CATGLANTGELFF
>-|TRBJ1-2|TRBD1|TRBV7-9
TGTGCCAGCAGCTCATACAGGGGCGACGACTATGGCTACACCTTC
CASSSYRGDDYGYTF
>-|TRBJ2-1|TRBD2|TRBV19
TGTGCCAGTAGTACCCATACTAGCGGAGGTTGGGGGAATGAGCAGTTCTTC
CASSTHTSGGWGNEQFF
>few|TRBJ2-1|TRBD2|TRBV6-5
TGTGCCAGCAGCCAGAGCGGGAGGGCCCCGGGTGAGCAGTTCTTC
CASSQSGRAPGEQFF
>-|TRBJ1-6|-|TRBV5-1
TGCGCCAGCAGCCCCGACAGCCCCTTTCTTAATTCACCCCTCCACTTT
CASSPDSPFLNSPLHF
>-|TRBJ1-2|-|TRBV27
TGTGCCAGCAGTTTATCGGGGGGGGCCAACTATGGCTACACCTTC
CASSLSGGANYGYTF
>-|TRBJ2-3|-|TRBV2
TGTGCCAGCAGTGTTTTAGGCACAGATACGCAGTATTTT
CASSVLGTDTQYF
>-|TRBJ1-4|TRBD1|TRBV19
TGTGCCAGTAGTGCATCAGGGGGTGTTAGTGAAAAACTGTTTTTT
CASSASGGVSEKLFF
>-|TRBJ2-7|TRBD2|TRBV10-3
TGTGCCATCAGTGAGTCGATTAGCGGGAGCCGAGGTTTATACGAGCAGTACTTC
CAISESISGSRGLYEQYF
>-|TRBJ2-6|-|TRBV2
TGTGCCAGCACCCCGCTTGGAGGGGCTTATTTGCGTGGGGCCAACGTCCTGACTTTC
CASTPLGGAYLRGANVLTF
>-|TRBJ2-3|TRBD2|TRBV5-6
TGTGCCAGCAGCTCAGGACTAGTAGCTGATACGCAGTATTTT
CASSSGLVADTQYF
>-|TRBJ1-1|-|TRBV20-1
TGCAGTGCTAGTCGGGGGAACACTGAAGCTTTCTTT
CSASRGNTEAFF
>-|TRBJ1-2|TRBD1|TRBV6-5
TGTGCCAGCAGTCAAAGGGGGCGCGACTATGGCTACACCTTC
CASSQRGRDYGYTF
>-|TRBJ2-7|-|TRBV7-9
TGTGCCAGCAGCCAATTCAAGGCTAGCCACGAGCAGTACTTC
CASSQFKASHEQYF
>once|TRBJ2-7|-|TRBV5-1
TGCGCCAGCAAACTCCTCCAGACTTCCTACGAGCAGTACTTC
CASKLLQTSYEQYF
>-|TRBJ2-5|TRBD2|TRBV6-6
TGTGCCAGCGGGCCGGGGGGGGAGACCCAGTACTTC
CASGPGGETQYF
>-|TRBJ2-7|-|TRBV28
TGTGCCAGCAGTGGTACAGCCCCCTCCTACGAGCAGTACTTC
CASSGTAPSYEQYF
>-|TRBJ2-7|-|TRBV15
TGTGCCACCAGCAGTACGAGGAGCTCCTACGAGCAGTACTTC
CATSSTRSSYEQYF
>-|TRBJ1-1|-|TRBV6-5
TGTGCCAGCAGTTACTCGCGACAAATGAACACTGAAGCTTTCTTT
CASSYSRQMNTEAFF
>-|TRBJ2-7|TRBD1|TRBV7-3
TGTGCCAGCAGCTTAACCCGGGACAGGGTTCACGAGCAGTACTTC
CASSLTRDRVHEQYF
>once|TRBJ2-7|TRBD1|TRBV28
TGTGCCACAGAGGGACAGGAGCTATACTACGAGCAGTACTTC
CATEGQELYYEQYF
>-|TRBJ2-5|-|TRBV3-1/TRBV3-2
TGTGCCAGCAGCCGTGACAGCCAAGAGACCCAGTACTTC
CASSRDSQETQYF
>once|TRBJ2-7|TRBD1|TRBV10-3
TGTGCCATTGGACAGGGGACAGGGATGACCTACGAGCAGTACTTC
CAIGQGTGMTYEQYF
>-|TRBJ2-3|-|TRBV6-6
TGTGCCAGCAGGACATGGTCCCCAGATACGCAGTATTTT
CASRTWSPDTQYF
>-|TRBJ1-6|TRBD1|TRBV2
TGTGCCAGCAGAGCCAACGAAGGGGGCGGTAATTCACCCCTCCACTTT
CASRANEGGGNSPLHF
>-|TRBJ1-2|TRBD1|TRBV9
TGTGCCAGCAGCGTAACCGGGACAGGGTCTGATGGCTACACCTTC
CASSVTGTGSDGYTF
>-|TRBJ2-1|-|TRBV7-3
TGTGCCAGCAGCCTCACAGGGTTGGGTGAGCAGTTCTTC
CASSLTGLGEQFF
>once|TRBJ2-7|TRBD1|TRBV11-2
TGTGCCAGCAGCTTAGAGGACAGGGAGTCCTACGAGCAGTACTTC
CASSLEDRESYEQYF
>-|TRBJ1-6|TRBD1|TRBV2
TGTGCCAGCAGTGGGGACAGGGGAAGGAATTCACCCCTCCACTTT
CASSGDRGRNSPLHF
>-|TRBJ2-7|TRBD2|TRBV9
TGTGCCAGCAGCACCGGGGAGGGTTGGAACGAGCAGTACTTC
CASSTGEGWNEQYF
>-|TRBJ2-2|-|TRBV5-1
TGCGCCAGCAGCCCCGGGATAAACACCGGGGAGCTGTTTTTT
CASSPGINTGELFF
>-|TRBJ2-7|TRBD1|TRBV29-1
TGCAGCGTGGGACCGGGACAGGGCTCCTACGAGCAGTACTTC
CSVGPGQGSYEQYF
>-|TRBJ2-5|TRBD2|TRBV18
TGTGCCAGCTCACCCCCTAGCGGGGGTGAGACCCAGTACTTC
CASSPPSGGETQYF
>once|TRBJ2-5|-|TRBV28
TGTGCCAGCAGCCCCCTCGGGGAACCTCAAGAGACCCAGTACTTC
CASSPLGEPQETQYF
>-|TRBJ1-5|TRBD1|TRBV19
TGTGCCAGTAGTCCGGGACAGTTCGATCAGCCCCAGCATTTT
CASSPGQFDQPQHF
>-|TRBJ2-7|TRBD2|TRBV4-1
TGCGCCAGCAGCCAAGCGGGAGGGGTCTACGAGCAGTACTTC
CASSQAGGVYEQYF
>-|TRBJ2-7|TRBD2|TRBV3-1/TRBV3-2
TGTGCCAGCAGCCAGCCGACTAGCGGGGGCTCCTACGAGCAGTACTTC
CASSQPTSGGSYEQYF
>-|TRBJ1-6|TRBD1|TRBV15
TGTGCCACCAGCAGAGATCCTGGGACAGGGGGGGATTCACCCCTCCACTTT
CATSRDPGTGGDSPLHF